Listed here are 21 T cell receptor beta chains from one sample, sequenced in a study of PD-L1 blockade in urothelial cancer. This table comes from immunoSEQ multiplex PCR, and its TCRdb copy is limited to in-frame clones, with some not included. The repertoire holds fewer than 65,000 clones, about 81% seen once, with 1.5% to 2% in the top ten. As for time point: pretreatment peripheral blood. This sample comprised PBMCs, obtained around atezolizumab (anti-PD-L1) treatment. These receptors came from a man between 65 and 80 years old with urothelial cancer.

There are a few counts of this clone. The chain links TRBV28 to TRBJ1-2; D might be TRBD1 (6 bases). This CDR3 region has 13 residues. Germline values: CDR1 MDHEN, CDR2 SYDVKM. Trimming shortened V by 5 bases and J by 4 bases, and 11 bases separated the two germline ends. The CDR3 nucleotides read TGTGCCAGCAGTCTACAGGGTAGCTATGGCTACACCTTC. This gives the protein CASSLQGSYGYTF.

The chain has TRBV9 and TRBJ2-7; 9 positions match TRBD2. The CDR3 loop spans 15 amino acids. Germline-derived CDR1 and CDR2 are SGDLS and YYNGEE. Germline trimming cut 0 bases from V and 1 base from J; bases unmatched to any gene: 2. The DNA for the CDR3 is TGTGCCAGCAGCGTAGGACTAGCGGATTCCTACGAGCAGTACTTC. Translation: CASSVGLADSYEQYF.

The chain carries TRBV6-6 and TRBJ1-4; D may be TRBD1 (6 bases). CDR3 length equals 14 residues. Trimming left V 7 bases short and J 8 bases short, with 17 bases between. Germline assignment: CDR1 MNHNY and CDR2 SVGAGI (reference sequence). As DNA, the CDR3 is TGTGCCAGCACCGGGCAGGGGTTTAAAGAAAAACTGTTTTTT. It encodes CASTGQGFKEKLFF.

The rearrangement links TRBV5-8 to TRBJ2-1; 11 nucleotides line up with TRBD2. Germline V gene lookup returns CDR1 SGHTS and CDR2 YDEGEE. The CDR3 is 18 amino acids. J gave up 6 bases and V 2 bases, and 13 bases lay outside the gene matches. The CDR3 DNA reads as TGTGCCAGCAGCTTCCCACTAGGACTAGCGGGCGGCTTCAATGAGCAGTTCTTC. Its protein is CASSFPLGLAGGFNEQFF. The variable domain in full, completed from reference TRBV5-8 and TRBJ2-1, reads EAGVTQSPTHLIKTRGQQATLRCSPISGHTSVYWYQQALGLGLQFLLWYDEGEERNRGNFPPRFSGRQFPNYSSELNVNALELEDSALYLCASSFPLGLAGGFNEQFFGPGTRLTVL.

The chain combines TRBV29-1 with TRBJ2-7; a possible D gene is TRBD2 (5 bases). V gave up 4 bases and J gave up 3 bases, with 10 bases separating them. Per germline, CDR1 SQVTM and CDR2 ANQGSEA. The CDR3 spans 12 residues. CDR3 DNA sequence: TGCAGCGTTGGCCGGGGAAGCTACGAGCAGTACTTC. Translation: CSVGRGSYEQYF.

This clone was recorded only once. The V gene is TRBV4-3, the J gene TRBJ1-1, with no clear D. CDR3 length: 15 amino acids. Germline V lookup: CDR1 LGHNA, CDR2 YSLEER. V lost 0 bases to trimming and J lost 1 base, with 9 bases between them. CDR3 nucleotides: TGCGCCAGCAGCCAAGAAGCCAGGAAGAACACTGAAGCTTTCTTT. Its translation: CASSQEARKNTEAFF.

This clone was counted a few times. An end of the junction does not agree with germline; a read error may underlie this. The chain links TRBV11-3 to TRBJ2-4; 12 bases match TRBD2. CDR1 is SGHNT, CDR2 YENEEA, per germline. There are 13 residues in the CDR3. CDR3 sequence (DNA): TGTGCCAGCAGCTTAGATCCTAGCGGGAGGGCCACTTTC. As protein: CASSLDPSGRATF.

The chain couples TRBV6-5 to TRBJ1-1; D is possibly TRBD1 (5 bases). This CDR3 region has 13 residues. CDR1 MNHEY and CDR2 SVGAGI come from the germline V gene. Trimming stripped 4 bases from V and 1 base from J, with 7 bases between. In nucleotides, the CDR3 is TGTGCCAGCAGTTGGGGGGAGAACACTGAAGCTTTCTTT. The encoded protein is CASSWGENTEAFF.

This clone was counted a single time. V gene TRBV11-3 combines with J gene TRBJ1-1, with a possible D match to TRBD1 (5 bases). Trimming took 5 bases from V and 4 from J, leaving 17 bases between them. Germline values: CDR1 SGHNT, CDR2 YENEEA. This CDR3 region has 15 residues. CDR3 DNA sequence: TGTGCCAGCAGCCCTGGGGTTGGGGGAGGCACTGAAGCTTTCTTT. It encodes CASSPGVGGGTEAFF.

This CDR3 reads CASSPWGEASSYNEQFF. DNA of the CDR3: TGTGCCAGCAGCCCCTGGGGGGAGGCGAGCTCCTACAATGAGCAGTTCTTC. The chain couples TRBV7-8 to TRBJ2-1, with D possibly being TRBD2 (6 bases). The ends were cut back, 5 bases at V and 0 bases at J, with 17 bases in the middle. This CDR3 is built from 17 residues. Germline CDR1 reads SGHVS; CDR2 reads FQNEAQ.

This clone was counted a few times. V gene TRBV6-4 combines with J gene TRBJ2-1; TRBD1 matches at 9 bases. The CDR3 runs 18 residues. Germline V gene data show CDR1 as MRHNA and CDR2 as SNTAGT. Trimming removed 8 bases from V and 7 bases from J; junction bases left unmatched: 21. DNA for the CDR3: TGTGCCAGCTCCAAACGTAGGGGACAGGGAGTGTCGACGAATGAGCAGTTCTTC. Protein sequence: CASSKRRGQGVSTNEQFF.

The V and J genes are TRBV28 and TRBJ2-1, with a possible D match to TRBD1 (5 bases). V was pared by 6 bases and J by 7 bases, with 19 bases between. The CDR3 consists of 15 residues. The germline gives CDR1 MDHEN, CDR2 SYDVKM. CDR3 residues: CASRLENRNVNEQFF. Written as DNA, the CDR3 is TGTGCCAGCAGGCTCGAGAACAGGAATGTTAATGAGCAGTTCTTC.

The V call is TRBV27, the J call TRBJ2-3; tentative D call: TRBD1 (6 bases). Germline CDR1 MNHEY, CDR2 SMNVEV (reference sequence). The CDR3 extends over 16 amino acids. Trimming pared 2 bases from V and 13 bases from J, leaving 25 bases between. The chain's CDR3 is CASSLSRDKGLRLEYF. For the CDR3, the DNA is TGTGCCAGCAGTTTAAGTAGGGACAAGGGTCTGCGGCTCGAGTATTTT.

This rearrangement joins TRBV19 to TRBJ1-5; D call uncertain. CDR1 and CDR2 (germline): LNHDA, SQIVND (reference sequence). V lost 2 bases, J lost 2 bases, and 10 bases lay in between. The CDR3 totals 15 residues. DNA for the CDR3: TGTGCCAGTAGTATATCCCCCGGAGGCAATCAGCCCCAGCATTTT. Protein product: CASSISPGGNQPQHF.

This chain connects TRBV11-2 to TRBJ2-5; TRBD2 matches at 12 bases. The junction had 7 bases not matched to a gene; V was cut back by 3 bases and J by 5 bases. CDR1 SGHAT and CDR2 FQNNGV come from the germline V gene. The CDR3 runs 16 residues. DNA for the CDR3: TGTGCCAGCAGCTTGGAAAGACTAGCGGGAGTCGAGACCCAGTACTTC. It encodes CASSLERLAGVETQYF.

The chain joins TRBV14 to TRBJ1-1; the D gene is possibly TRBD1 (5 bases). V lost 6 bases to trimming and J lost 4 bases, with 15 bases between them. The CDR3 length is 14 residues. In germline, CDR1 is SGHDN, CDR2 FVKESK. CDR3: CASRAGAGSTEAFF. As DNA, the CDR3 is TGTGCCAGCAGGGCTGGGGCTGGAAGCACTGAAGCTTTCTTT.

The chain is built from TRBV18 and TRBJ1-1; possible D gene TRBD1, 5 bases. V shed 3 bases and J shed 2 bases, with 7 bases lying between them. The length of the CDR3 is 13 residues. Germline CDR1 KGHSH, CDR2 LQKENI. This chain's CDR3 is CASSPTGNTEAFF. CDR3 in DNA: TGTGCCAGCTCACCTACAGGAAACACTGAAGCTTTCTTT.

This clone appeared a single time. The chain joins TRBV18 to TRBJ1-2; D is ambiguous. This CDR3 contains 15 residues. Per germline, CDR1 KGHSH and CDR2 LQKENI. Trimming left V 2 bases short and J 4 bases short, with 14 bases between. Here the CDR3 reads CASSPTGQESYGYTF. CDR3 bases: TGTGCCAGCTCACCAACTGGGCAGGAAAGCTATGGCTACACCTTC.

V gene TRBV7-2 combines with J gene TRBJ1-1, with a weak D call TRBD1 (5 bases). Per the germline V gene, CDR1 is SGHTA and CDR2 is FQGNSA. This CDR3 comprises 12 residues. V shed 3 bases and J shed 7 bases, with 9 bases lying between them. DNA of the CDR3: TGTGCCAGCAGCTTCTGGAGGGGTGAAGCTTTCTTT. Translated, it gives CASSFWRGEAFF.

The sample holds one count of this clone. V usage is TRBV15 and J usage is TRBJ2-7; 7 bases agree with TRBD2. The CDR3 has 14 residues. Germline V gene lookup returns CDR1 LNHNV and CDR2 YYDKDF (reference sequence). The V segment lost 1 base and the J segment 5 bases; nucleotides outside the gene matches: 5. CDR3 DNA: TGTGCCACCAGCAGAGGGACTAGTGGGAACGAGCAGTACTTC. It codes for CATSRGTSGNEQYF.

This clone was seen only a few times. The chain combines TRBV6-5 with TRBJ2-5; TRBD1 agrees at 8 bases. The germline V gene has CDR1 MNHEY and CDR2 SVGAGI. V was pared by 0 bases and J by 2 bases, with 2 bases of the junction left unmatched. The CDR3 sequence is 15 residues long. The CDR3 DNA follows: TGTGCCAGCAGTTACTCGTGGACAGGGCAAGAGACCCAGTACTTC. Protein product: CASSYSWTGQETQYF.